The 20 T cell receptor beta chains below were found in one sample sequenced in a study of Graves' ophthalmopathy and Graves' hyperthyroidism (dated by TCRdb to the late 2010s). Sequencing relied on an Illumina HiSeq 2000. For repertoire sequencing, the TCR beta CDR3 regions were amplified from RNA transcripts. The first round of RT-PCR was done with HTBI primers and the Qiagen OneStep RT-PCR kit, and was followed by a second round of multiplex PCR, then size selection and purification. TCRdb trimmed public reads at Q25 via fastp, called clones via MiXCR and kept in-frame beta chains. A single entry per CDR3 protein holds the most common genes and DNA from its merged rows. The sample contains approximately 460,000 distinct CDR3 sequences, roughly 14% of them found a single time. The ten top clones hold 9.8% of the sample. Input material: blood. These receptors were obtained from a woman aged 30 to 39 with Graves' ophthalmopathy. Donor details come from another sample of the same person, matched by shared clones.

The V gene is TRBV12-3 or TRBV12-4, the J gene TRBJ1-1; TRBD1 aligns across 7 bases. After removal of 5 bases from V and 5 bases from J, the junction contained 5 bases not matched to a gene. This CDR3 has 13 residues. CDR3 in amino acids: CASSTKQGTEAFF. DNA of the CDR3: TGTGCCAGCAGTACAAAACAGGGGACTGAAGCTTTCTTT.

This clonotype was observed at least ten times. The rearrangement uses TRBV4-1 and TRBJ2-5, with D possibly TRBD2 on 5 matching bases. Germline V gene sequence: CDR1 MGHRA, CDR2 YSYEKL. V lost 2 bases and J lost 5, with 12 bases in between. The CDR3 contains 14 residues. The CDR3 coding sequence is TGCGCCAGCAGCCAAATATTTAGAGGGGAGACCCAGTACTTC. It yields the protein CASSQIFRGETQYF.

To note about this clonotype: Germline and junction disagree at one end, which may indicate a read error. CDR3 coding DNA: TGTGCCACCAGTGTGGGCACTGAAGCTTGCTTT. This translates into CATSVGTEACF. V is TRBV24-1 and J is TRBJ1-1; D remains unclear. The germline CDR1 and CDR2 sequences are KGHDR and SFDVKD. This CDR3 is 11 amino acids long.

This clonotype was counted at least ten times. The V gene is TRBV25-1, the J gene TRBJ2-5; TRBD1 or TRBD2 may be the D gene (5 bases each). The CDR3 is 12 amino acids. Between the trimmed V and J ends, which lost 8 bases and 4 bases, there was a span of 11 bases. From germline, CDR1 is MGHDK and CDR2 SYGVNS. This CDR3 is CASLGTVETQYF. Here the CDR3 DNA reads TGTGCCAGCCTCGGGACGGTAGAGACCCAGTACTTC.

This clonotype was recorded many times. The chain combines TRBV29-1 with TRBJ1-1; 8 bases match TRBD1. Germline V gene data show CDR1 as SQVTM and CDR2 as ANQGSEA. This CDR3 region has 14 residues. The J segment lost 4 bases and the V segment lost 2 bases, leaving 6 bases of the junction unmatched. In DNA form, the CDR3 reads TGCAGCGTTGAACGGGACAGGCGCCCCACTGAAGCTTTCTTT. Protein: CSVERDRRPTEAFF. Full variable domain (outside the CDR3, taken from reference TRBV29-1 and TRBJ1-1): SAVISQKPSRDICQRGTSLTIQCQVDSQVTMMFWYRQQPGQSLTLIATANQGSEATYESGFVIDKFPISRPNLTFSTLTVSNMSPEDSSIYLCSVERDRRPTEAFFGQGTRLTVV.

This clonotype appeared many times. This chain joins TRBV4-1 and TRBJ2-2; TRBD1 matches at 10 bases. After removal of 1 base from V and 9 bases from J, the junction contained 8 bases not matched to a gene. Per the germline V gene, CDR1 is MGHRA and CDR2 is YSYEKL. This CDR3 is 16 amino acids long. The CDR3 DNA sequence: TGCGCCAGCAGCCAAGGGACAGGGGGGCGGGCCCGGGAGCTGTTTTTT. Residues: CASSQGTGGRARELFF.

This clonotype was counted many times. The chain combines TRBV28 with TRBJ1-1; D not resolved. The CDR3 is 13 amino acids. The germline gives CDR1 MDHEN, CDR2 SYDVKM. V lost 1 base and J 3 bases, leaving 6 bases between the germline ends. The CDR3 region has the DNA TGTGCCAGCAGTTTATTTCAAGACACTGAAGCTTTCTTT. This sequence encodes CASSLFQDTEAFF.

This clonotype occurred many times. This chain connects TRBV24-1 to TRBJ2-7; D may be TRBD1 (6 bases). Looked up from germline, CDR1 is KGHDR and CDR2 is SFDVKD. V was shortened by 10 bases and J by 2 bases, with 14 bases between the two germline ends. This CDR3 has 13 residues. CDR3 amino acids: CATAGTNPYEQYF. In DNA form, the CDR3 reads TGTGCCACAGCCGGGACAAATCCCTACGAGCAGTACTTC.

This clonotype was detected many times. This rearrangement joins TRBV6-5 to TRBJ2-2, with 9 bases that match TRBD2. This CDR3 has 14 residues. The V gene end was trimmed by 2 bases and the J gene end by 6 bases; junction bases not matched to a gene: 1. Germline-derived CDR1 and CDR2 are MNHEY and SVGAGI. The CDR3 nucleotides are TGTGCCAGCAGTTACGCGGGGGGGGCCGGGGAGCTGTTTTTT. Its translation: CASSYAGGAGELFF.

This clonotype was counted ten times or more. J is TRBJ2-7 and V is TRBV20-1; D gene ambiguous. Germline V gene sequence: CDR1 DFQATT, CDR2 SNEGSKA (reference sequence). The CDR3 sequence is 14 residues long. V lost 6 bases, J lost 6 bases, and 21 bases lay in between. The CDR3 is CSASVPILMGEQYF. CDR3 DNA sequence: TGCAGTGCAAGTGTTCCTATCCTTATGGGCGAGCAGTACTTC.

This clonotype has ten or more counts. A read error may produce the germline difference seen at one junction end. The genes are TRBV6-5 and TRBJ2-7; TRBD1 matches at 7 bases. This CDR3 spans 14 amino acids. Germline V gene data show CDR1 as MNHEY and CDR2 as SVGAGI. The CDR3 is CASSNSGQDREQYF. The CDR3 region has the DNA TGTGCCAGCAGTAACTCCGGACAGGATCGGGAGCAGTACTTC.

In its sample, this clonotype was seen many times. The chain carries TRBV30 and TRBJ2-7; D is uncertain. Trimming removed 1 base from V and 1 base from J, with 8 bases in between. Germline CDR1 and CDR2: GTSNPN and SVGIG (reference sequence). This CDR3 has 13 amino acids. In DNA form, the CDR3 reads TGTGCCTGGAGTGGGGGTTTATCCTACGAGCAGTACTTC. It specifies CAWSGGLSYEQYF.

The gene calls are TRBV7-2 and TRBJ1-2; 7 bases agree with TRBD1. This CDR3 has 15 amino acids. The germline CDR1 and CDR2 sequences are SGHTA and FQGNSA. The V segment lost 4 bases and the J segment 8 bases; nucleotides outside the gene matches: 13. The CDR3 nucleotides are TGTGCCAGCAGCTCGGACAGGAGCTTTATGGAGGGCTACACCTTC. Its protein is CASSSDRSFMEGYTF.

This clonotype was detected many times. This chain connects TRBV2 to TRBJ2-5; D is perhaps TRBD1 (6 bases). The CDR3 contains 11 residues. Germline V gene lookup returns CDR1 SNHLY and CDR2 FYNNEI. V was pared by 6 bases and J by 5 bases, with 7 bases between. The chain's CDR3 is CASSTGETQYF. In DNA, the CDR3 is TGTGCCAGCAGCACAGGGGAGACCCAGTACTTC. The full variable domain, completed using reference TRBV2 and TRBJ2-5, is EPEVTQTPSHQVTQMGQEVILRCVPISNHLYFYWYRQILGQKVEFLVSFYNNEISEKSEIFDDQFSVERPDGSNFTLKIRSTKLEDSAMYFCASSTGETQYFGPGTRLLVL.

This clonotype was detected a few times. This chain joins TRBV30 and TRBJ2-5; D tentatively reads TRBD1 or TRBD2 (5 bases each). The CDR3 contains 16 residues. Trimming removed 1 base at V and 3 bases at J, with 18 bases between. Looked up from germline, CDR1 is GTSNPN and CDR2 is SVGIG (reference sequence). This CDR3 reads CAWSGGELGVEETQYF. The CDR3 DNA is TGTGCCTGGAGTGGCGGAGAACTAGGGGTTGAAGAGACCCAGTACTTC. The complete variable domain, with remaining parts taken from reference TRBV30 and TRBJ2-5, reads SQTIHQWPATLVQPVGSPLSLECTVEGTSNPNLYWYRQAAGRGLQLLFYSVGIGQISSEVPQNLSASRPQDRQFILSSKKLLLSDSGFYLCAWSGGELGVEETQYFGPGTRLLVL.

The table lists this clonotype with many counts. V is TRBV28 and J is TRBJ2-7; 8 bases fit TRBD2. Germline V gene data show CDR1 as MDHEN and CDR2 as SYDVKM. The V and J ends lost 3 bases and 3 bases, in that order; junction bases with no gene match: 7. The CDR3 has 15 amino acids. CDR3 sequence (DNA): TGTGCCAGCAGTTTCTCAGCGGGGGTCCTCTACGAGCAGTACTTC. Protein: CASSFSAGVLYEQYF.

This clonotype has ten or more counts. In DNA, the CDR3 is TGTGCCAGCAGGCCCCGCTGGGGAAGCAATCAGCCCCAGCATTTT. Its translation is CASRPRWGSNQPQHF. The chain uses TRBV28 and TRBJ1-5; the D is unclear. CDR1 MDHEN and CDR2 SYDVKM come from the germline V gene. Trimming left V 6 bases short and J 1 base short, with 13 bases between. This CDR3 is 15 amino acids long.

The chain combines TRBV4-2 with TRBJ2-7; 10 bases fit TRBD1. Per germline, CDR1 LGHNA and CDR2 YNFKEQ. This CDR3 is 20 amino acids long. Unmatched junction bases numbered 18, after V lost 2 bases and J lost 2 bases. CDR3 coding DNA: TGTGCCAGCAGCCAACACCAGGGAGGGCCCGGACAGGGGGTGCCCTACGAGCAGTACTTC. As protein: CASSQHQGGPGQGVPYEQYF.

This clonotype was detected only a few times. V gene TRBV4-2 combines with J gene TRBJ2-5, with TRBD1 matching 9 bases. The ends lost 1 base at V and 5 bases at J; junction bases unmatched: 2. Per the germline V gene, CDR1 is LGHNA and CDR2 is YNFKEQ. The CDR3 totals 14 residues. The CDR3 DNA follows: TGTGCCAGCAGCCAAGGGACAGGGGAGGAGACCCAGTACTTC. Protein: CASSQGTGEETQYF.

At least ten counts were recorded for this clonotype. The chain is built from TRBV5-1 and TRBJ2-2; D gene unclear. The V gene's germline CDR1 is SGHRS and CDR2 YFSETQ. The CDR3 spans 14 residues. Trimming took off 2 bases at V and 6 bases at J, with 11 bases between the two ends. The CDR3 bases are TGCGCCAGCAGCTTTTATGGTTCCCCCGGGGAGCTGTTTTTT. It yields the protein CASSFYGSPGELFF.